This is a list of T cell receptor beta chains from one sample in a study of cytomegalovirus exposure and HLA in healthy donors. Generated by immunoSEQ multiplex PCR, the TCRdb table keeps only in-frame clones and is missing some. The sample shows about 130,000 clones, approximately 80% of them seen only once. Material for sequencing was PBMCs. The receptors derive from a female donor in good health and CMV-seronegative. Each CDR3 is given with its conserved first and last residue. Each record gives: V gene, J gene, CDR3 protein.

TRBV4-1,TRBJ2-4,CASSPSGLAGGSAKNIQYF
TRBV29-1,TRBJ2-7,CSVEDGHLLGEQYF
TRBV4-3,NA,CASSQDSAGAPVDGEQYF
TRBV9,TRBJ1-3,CASSVQGTVGNTIYF
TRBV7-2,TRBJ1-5,CASSRGGSNQPQHF
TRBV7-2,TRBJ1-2,CASSPKTGTGYGYTF
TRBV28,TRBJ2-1,CASSLEANEQFF
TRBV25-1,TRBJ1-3,CASSSPGDSGNTIYF
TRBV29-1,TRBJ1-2,CSVDESGGYTF
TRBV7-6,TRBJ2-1,CASSLISGRRGNEQFF
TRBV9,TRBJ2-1,CASSVFAGSRNEQFF
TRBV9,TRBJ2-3,CASSVGDRGLDTQYF
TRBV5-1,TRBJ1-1,CASSLGFRMNTEAFF
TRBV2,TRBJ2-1,CASSDELYNEQFF
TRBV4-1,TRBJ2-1,CASSQGTSGSLIEQFF
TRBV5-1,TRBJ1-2,CASSTPGQGHGYTF
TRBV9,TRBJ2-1,CASKRASGSNEQFF
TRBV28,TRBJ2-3,CASSLAGLAGDMQTQYF
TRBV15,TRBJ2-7,CATSRDIATSGPYEQYF
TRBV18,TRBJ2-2,CASSRSRLDAGGTGELFF